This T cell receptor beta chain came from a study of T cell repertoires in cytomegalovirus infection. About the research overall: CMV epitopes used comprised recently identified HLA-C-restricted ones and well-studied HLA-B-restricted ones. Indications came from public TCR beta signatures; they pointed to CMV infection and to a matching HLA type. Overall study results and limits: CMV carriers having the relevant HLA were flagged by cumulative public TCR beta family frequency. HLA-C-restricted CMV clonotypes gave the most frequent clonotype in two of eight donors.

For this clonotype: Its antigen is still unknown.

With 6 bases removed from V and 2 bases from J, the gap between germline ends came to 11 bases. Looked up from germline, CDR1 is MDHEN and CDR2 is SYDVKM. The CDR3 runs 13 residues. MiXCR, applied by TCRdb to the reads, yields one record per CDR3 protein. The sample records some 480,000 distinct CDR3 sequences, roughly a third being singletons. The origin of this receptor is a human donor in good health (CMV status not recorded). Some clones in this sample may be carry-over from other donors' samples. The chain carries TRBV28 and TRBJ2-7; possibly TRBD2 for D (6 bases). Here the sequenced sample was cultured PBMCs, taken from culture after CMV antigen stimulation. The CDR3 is CASRGTAPYEQYF. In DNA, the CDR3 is TGTGCCAGCAGGGGGACTGCCCCCTACGAGCAGTACTTC.